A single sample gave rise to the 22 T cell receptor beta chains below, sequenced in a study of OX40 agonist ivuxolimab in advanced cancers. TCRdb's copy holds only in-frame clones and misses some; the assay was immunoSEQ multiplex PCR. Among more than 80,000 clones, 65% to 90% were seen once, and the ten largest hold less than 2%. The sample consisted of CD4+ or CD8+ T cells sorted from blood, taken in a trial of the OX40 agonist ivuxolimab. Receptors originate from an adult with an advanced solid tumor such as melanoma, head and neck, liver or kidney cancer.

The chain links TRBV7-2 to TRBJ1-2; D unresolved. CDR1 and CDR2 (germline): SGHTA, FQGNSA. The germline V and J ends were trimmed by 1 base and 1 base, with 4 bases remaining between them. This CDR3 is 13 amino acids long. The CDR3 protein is CASSLGHNYGYTF. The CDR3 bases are TGTGCCAGCAGCTTAGGGCATAACTATGGCTACACCTTC.

The CDR3 DNA follows: TGTGCCAGCTCGACGGCCAGGCCAGACTCTGGAAACACCATATATTTT. Translation: CASSTARPDSGNTIYF. The rearrangement joins TRBV18 to TRBJ1-3; D gene ambiguous. The germline V gene has CDR1 KGHSH and CDR2 LQKENI. The CDR3 is made up of 16 amino acids. The V end lost 6 bases, the J end lost 0 bases, and 15 bases lay between the germline ends. The full variable domain, rest sourced from reference TRBV18 and TRBJ1-3, is NAGVMQNPRHLVRRRGQEARLRCSPMKGHSHVYWYRQLPEEGLKFMVYLQKENIIDESGMPKERFSAEFPKEGPSILRIQQVVRGDSAAYFCASSTARPDSGNTIYFGEGSWLTVV.

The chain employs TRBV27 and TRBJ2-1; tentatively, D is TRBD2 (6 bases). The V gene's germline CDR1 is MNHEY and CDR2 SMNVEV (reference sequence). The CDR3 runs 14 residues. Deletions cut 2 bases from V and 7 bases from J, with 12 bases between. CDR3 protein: CASSLREWGNEQFF. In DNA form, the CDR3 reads TGTGCCAGCAGTTTACGGGAGTGGGGGAATGAGCAGTTCTTC.

DNA of the CDR3: TGCGCCAGCAGCGTGGCGGGGGCAACTAATGAAAAACTGTTTTTT. Amino acid sequence: CASSVAGATNEKLFF. This chain links TRBV5-1 with TRBJ1-4; weak D call: TRBD1 (5 bases). CDR3 length: 15 residues. Trimming shortened V by 4 bases and J by 0 bases, and 10 bases separated the two germline ends. Germline assignment: CDR1 SGHRS and CDR2 YFSETQ.

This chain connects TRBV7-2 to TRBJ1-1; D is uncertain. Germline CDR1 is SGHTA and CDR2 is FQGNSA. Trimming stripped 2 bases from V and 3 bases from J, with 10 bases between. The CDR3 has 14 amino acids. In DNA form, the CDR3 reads TGTGCCAGCAGCTTACGGGGAAGGGACACTGAAGCTTTCTTT. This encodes CASSLRGRDTEAFF.

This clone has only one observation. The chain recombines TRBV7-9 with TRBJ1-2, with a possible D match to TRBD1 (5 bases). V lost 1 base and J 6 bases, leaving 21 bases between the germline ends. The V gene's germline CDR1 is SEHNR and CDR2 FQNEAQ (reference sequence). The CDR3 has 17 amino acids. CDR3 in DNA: TGTGCCAGCAGCTTAGGGCGGGCAGGGCCTGTTGGAGATGGCTACACCTTC. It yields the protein CASSLGRAGPVGDGYTF.

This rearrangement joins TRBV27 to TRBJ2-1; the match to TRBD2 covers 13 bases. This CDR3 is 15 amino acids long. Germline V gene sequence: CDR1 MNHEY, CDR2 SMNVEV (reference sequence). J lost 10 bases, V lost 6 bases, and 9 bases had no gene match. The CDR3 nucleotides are TGTGCCAGCAGCCGTGGACTAGCGGGAGAGAGAGAGCAGTTCTTC. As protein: CASSRGLAGEREQFF.

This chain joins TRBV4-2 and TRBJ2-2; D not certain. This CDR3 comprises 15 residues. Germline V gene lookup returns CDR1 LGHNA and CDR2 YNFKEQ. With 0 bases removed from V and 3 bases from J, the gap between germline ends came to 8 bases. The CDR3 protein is CASSQDQLDTGELFF. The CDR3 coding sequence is TGTGCCAGCAGCCAAGATCAGCTGGACACCGGGGAGCTGTTTTTT.

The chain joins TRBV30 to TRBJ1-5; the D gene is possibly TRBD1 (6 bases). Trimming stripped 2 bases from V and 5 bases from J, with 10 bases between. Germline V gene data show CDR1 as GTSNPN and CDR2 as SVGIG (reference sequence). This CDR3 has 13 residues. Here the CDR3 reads CAWSRGHDQPQHF. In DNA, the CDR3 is TGTGCCTGGAGTAGGGGACACGATCAGCCCCAGCATTTT. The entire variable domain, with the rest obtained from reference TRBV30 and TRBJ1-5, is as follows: SQTIHQWPATLVQPVGSPLSLECTVEGTSNPNLYWYRQAAGRGLQLLFYSVGIGQISSEVPQNLSASRPQDRQFILSSKKLLLSDSGFYLCAWSRGHDQPQHFGDGTRLSIL.

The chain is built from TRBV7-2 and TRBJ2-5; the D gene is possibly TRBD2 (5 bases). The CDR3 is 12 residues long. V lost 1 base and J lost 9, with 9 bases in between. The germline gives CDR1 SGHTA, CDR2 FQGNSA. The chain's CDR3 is CASSLVGGSQYF. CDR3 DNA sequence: TGTGCCAGCAGCTTAGTAGGAGGATCCCAGTACTTC.

Here the CDR3 reads CASSPGTSGIYEQYF. The CDR3 DNA reads TGCGCCAGCAGCCCGGGGACTAGCGGGATCTACGAGCAGTACTTC. The rearrangement links TRBV5-1 to TRBJ2-7; 13 nucleotides line up with TRBD2. CDR3 length equals 15 residues. The V and J ends lost 4 bases and 3 bases, in that order; junction bases with no gene match: 4. The V gene's germline CDR1 is SGHRS and CDR2 YFSETQ.

CDR3 in amino acids: CASRVVGGTRDTQYF. In DNA, the CDR3 is TGCGCCAGCAGAGTGGTTGGCGGAACCCGAGATACGCAGTATTTT. The chain links TRBV5-1 to TRBJ2-3; D remains unclear. This CDR3 is 15 amino acids long. Germline V gene data show CDR1 as SGHRS and CDR2 as YFSETQ. Trimming shortened V by 5 bases and J by 5 bases, and 18 bases separated the two germline ends.

The DNA of the CDR3 is TGTGCCAGCAGCCCCGCGGGCAGCCACTCCTACGAGCAGTACTTC. Protein: CASSPAGSHSYEQYF. The chain is built from TRBV9 and TRBJ2-7; maybe TRBD2 (5 bases). The V end lost 4 bases, the J end lost 0 bases, and 14 bases lay between the germline ends. This CDR3 has 15 residues. Germline loops: CDR1 SGDLS, CDR2 YYNGEE.

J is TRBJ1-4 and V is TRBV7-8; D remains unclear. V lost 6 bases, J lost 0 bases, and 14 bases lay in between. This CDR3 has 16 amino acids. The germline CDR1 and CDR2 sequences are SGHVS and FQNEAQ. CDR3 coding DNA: TGTGCCAGCAGTTGGGAGATTCGGGCAACTAATGAAAAACTGTTTTTT. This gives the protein CASSWEIRATNEKLFF.

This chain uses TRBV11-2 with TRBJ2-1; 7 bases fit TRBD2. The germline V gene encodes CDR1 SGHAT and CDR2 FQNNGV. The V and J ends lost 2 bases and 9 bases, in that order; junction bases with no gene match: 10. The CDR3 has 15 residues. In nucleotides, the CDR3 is TGTGCCAGCAGCTTAAGGCGGGAGAATGGCCCTGAGCAGTTCTTC. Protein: CASSLRRENGPEQFF.

The CDR3 loop is CASSYVRQAGEQFF. The CDR3 nucleotides read TGTGCCAGCAGTTACGTGAGGCAGGCCGGTGAGCAGTTCTTC. The chain combines TRBV6-5 with TRBJ2-1; D is unresolved. Germline loops: CDR1 MNHEY, CDR2 SVGAGI. The CDR3 runs to 14 residues. V was pared by 2 bases and J by 9 bases, with 14 bases between.

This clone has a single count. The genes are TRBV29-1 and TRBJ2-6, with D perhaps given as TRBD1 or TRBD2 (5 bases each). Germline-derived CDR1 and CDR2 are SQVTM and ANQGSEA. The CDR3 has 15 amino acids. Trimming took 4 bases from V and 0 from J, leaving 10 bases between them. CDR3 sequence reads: CSVGTGTSGANVLTF. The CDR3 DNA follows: TGCAGCGTTGGGACGGGGACCTCTGGGGCCAACGTCCTGACTTTC.

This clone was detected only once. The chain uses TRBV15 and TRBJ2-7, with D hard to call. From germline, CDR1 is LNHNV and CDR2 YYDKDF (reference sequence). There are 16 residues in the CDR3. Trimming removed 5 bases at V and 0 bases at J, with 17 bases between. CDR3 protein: CATSRGGFQNSYEQYF. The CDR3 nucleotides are TGTGCCACCAGCCGCGGCGGTTTCCAGAACTCCTACGAGCAGTACTTC.

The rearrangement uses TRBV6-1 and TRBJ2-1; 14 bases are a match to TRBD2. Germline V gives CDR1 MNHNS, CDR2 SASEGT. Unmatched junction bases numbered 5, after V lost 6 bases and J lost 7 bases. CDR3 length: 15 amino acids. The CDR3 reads CASRGLAGVRNEQFF. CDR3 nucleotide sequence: TGTGCCAGCAGGGGACTAGCGGGAGTAAGGAATGAGCAGTTCTTC.

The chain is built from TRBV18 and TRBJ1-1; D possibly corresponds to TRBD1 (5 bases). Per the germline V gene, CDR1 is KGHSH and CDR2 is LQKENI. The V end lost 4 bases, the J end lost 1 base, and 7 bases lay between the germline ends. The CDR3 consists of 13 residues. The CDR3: CASSRDPNTEAFF. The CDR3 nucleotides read TGTGCCAGCTCACGGGACCCGAACACTGAAGCTTTCTTT. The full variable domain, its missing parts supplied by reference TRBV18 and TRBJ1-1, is NAGVMQNPRHLVRRRGQEARLRCSPMKGHSHVYWYRQLPEEGLKFMVYLQKENIIDESGMPKERFSAEFPKEGPSILRIQQVVRGDSAAYFCASSRDPNTEAFFGQGTRLTVV.

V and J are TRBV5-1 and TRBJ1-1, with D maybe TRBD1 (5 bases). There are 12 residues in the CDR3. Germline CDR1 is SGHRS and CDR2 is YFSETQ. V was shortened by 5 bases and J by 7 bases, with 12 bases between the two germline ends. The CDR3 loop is CASSGWGNEAFF. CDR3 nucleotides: TGCGCCAGCAGTGGGTGGGGGAATGAAGCTTTCTTT.

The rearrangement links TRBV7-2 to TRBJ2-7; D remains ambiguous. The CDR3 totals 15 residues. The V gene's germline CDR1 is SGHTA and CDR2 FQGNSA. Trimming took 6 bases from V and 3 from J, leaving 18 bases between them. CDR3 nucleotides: TGTGCCAGCAGACTTGGGCACGGATACTACTACGAGCAGTACTTC. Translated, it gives CASRLGHGYYYEQYF. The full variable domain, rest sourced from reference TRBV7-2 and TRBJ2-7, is GAGVSQSPSNKVTEKGKDVELRCDPISGHTALYWYRQSLGQGLEFLIYFQGNSAPDKSGLPSDRFSAERTGGSVSTLTIQRTQQEDSAVYLCASRLGHGYYYEQYFGPGTRLTVT.